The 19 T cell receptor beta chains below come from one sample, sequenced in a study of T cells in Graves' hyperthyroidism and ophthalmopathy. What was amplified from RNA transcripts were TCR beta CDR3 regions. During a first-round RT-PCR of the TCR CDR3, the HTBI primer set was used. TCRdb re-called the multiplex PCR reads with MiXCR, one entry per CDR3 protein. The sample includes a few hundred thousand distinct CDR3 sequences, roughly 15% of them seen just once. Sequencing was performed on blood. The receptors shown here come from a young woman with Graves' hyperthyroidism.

CDR3 protein: CSARDGHTEAFF. The CDR3 DNA is TGCAGTGCTAGAGACGGGCACACTGAAGCTTTCTTT. The J gene is TRBJ1-1, the V gene TRBV20-1; no firm D call. Per the germline V gene, CDR1 is DFQATT and CDR2 is SNEGSKA (reference sequence). Trimming pared 0 bases from V and 3 bases from J, leaving 5 bases between. CDR3 length: 12 residues.

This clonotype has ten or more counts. CDR3 loop: CASSLNIQETQYF. The DNA of the CDR3 is TGTGCCAGCAGTTTGAACATCCAAGAGACCCAGTACTTC. The chain joins TRBV28 to TRBJ2-5; D not certain. The CDR3 has 13 residues. Trimming pared 3 bases from V and 1 base from J, leaving 6 bases between. Germline CDR1 and CDR2: MDHEN and SYDVKM.

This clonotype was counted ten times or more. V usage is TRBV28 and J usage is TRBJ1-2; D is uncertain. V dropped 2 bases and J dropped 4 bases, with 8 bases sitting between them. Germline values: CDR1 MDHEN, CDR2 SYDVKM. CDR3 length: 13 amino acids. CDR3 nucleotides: TGTGCCAGCAGTTTACAGGTTAGCTATGGCTACACCTTC. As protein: CASSLQVSYGYTF.

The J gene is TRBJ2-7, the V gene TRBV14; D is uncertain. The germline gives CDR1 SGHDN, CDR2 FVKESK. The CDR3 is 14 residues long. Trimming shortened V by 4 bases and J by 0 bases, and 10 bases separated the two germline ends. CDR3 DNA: TGTGCCAGCAGCCTAGGGTACGGCTCCTACGAGCAGTACTTC. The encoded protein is CASSLGYGSYEQYF. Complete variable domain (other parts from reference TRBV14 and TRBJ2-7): EAGVTQFPSHSVIEKGQTVTLRCDPISGHDNLYWYRRVMGKEIKFLLHFVKESKQDESGMPNNRFLAERTGGTYSTLKVQPAELEDSGVYFCASSLGYGSYEQYFGPGTRLTVT.

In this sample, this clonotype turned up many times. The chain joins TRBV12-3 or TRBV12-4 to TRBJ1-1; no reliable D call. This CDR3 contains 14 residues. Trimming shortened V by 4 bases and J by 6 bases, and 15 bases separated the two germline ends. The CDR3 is CASSSPGPEAEAFF. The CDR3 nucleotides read TGTGCCAGCAGTTCCCCGGGTCCTGAGGCTGAAGCTTTCTTT.

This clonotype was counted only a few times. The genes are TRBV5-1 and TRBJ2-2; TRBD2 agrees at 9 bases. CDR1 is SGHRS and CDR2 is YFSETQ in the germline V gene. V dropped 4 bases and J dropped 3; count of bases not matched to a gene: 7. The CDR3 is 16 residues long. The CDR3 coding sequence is TGCGCCAGCAGCCTCTTAGCGGGAGTTTACACCGGGGAGCTGTTTTTT. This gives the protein CASSLLAGVYTGELFF.

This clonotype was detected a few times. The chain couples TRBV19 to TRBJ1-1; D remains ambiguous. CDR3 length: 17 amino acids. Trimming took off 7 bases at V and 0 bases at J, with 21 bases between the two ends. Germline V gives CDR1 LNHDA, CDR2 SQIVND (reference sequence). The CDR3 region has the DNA TGTGCCAGTAAGGATTCATCGGTTAACTACATGAACACTGAAGCTTTCTTT. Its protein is CASKDSSVNYMNTEAFF.

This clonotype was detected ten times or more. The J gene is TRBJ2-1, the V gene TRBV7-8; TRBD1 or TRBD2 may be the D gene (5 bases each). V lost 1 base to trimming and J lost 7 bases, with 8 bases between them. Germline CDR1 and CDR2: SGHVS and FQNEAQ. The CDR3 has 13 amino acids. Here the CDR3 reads CASSLGGTNEQFF. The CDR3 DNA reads TGTGCCAGCAGCTTAGGAGGGACGAATGAGCAGTTCTTC.

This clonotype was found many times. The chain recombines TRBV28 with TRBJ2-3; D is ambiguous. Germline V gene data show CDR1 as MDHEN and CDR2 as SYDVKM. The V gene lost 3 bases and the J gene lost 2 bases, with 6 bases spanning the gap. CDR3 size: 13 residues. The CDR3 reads CASSFMHTDTQYF. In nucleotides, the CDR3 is TGTGCCAGCAGTTTTATGCACACAGATACGCAGTATTTT.

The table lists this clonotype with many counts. In DNA, the CDR3 is TGTGCCAGCAGTCCGCCCCAGACGCCTAGCACAGATACGCAGTATTTT. Translation gives CASSPPQTPSTDTQYF. This chain connects TRBV12-3 or TRBV12-4 to TRBJ2-3; D remains ambiguous. V lost 5 bases to trimming and J lost 0 bases, with 15 bases between them. The CDR3 is made up of 16 amino acids.

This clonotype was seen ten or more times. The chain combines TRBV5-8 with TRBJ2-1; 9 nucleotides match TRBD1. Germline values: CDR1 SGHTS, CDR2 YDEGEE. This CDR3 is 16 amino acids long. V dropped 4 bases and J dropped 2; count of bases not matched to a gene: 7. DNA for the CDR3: TGTGCCAGCAGCCCCCCGGGACAGGGAGCCTACAATGAGCAGTTCTTC. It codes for CASSPPGQGAYNEQFF. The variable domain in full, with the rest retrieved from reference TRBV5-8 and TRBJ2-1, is EAGVTQSPTHLIKTRGQQATLRCSPISGHTSVYWYQQALGLGLQFLLWYDEGEERNRGNFPPRFSGRQFPNYSSELNVNALELEDSALYLCASSPPGQGAYNEQFFGPGTRLTVL.

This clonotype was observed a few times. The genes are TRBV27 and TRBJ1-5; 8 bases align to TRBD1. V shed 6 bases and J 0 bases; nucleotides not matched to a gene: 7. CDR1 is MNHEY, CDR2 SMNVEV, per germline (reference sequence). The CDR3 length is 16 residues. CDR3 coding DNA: TGTGCCAGCAGCCTGACAGGGGCTTATAGCAATCAGCCCCAGCATTTT. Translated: CASSLTGAYSNQPQHF.

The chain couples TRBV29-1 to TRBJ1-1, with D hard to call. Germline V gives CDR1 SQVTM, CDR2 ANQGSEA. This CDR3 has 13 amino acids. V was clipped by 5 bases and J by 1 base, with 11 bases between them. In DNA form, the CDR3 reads TGCAGCGTTTCGGAGCAGGCGAACACTGAAGCTTTCTTT. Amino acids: CSVSEQANTEAFF.

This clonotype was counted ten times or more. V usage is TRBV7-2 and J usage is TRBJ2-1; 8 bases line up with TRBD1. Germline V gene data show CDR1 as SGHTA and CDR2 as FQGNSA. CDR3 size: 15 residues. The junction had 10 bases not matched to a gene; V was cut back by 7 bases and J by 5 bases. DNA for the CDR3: TGTGCCAGCAAGGACAGGGTGCGCGGCGACAATGAGCAGTTCTTC. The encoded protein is CASKDRVRGDNEQFF.

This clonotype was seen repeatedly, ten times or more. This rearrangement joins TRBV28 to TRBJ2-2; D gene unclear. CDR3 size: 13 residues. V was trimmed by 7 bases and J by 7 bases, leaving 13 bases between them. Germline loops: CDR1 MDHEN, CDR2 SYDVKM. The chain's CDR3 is CASTSGVGGELFF. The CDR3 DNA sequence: TGTGCCAGCACCTCGGGCGTAGGCGGGGAGCTGTTTTTT.

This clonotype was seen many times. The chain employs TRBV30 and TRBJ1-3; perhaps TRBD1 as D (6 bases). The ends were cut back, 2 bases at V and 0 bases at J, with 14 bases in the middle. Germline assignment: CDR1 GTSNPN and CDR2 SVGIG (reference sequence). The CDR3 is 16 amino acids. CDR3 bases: TGTGCCTGGAGTATTCCGACAGGAAGCTCTGGAAACACCATATATTTT. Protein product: CAWSIPTGSSGNTIYF.

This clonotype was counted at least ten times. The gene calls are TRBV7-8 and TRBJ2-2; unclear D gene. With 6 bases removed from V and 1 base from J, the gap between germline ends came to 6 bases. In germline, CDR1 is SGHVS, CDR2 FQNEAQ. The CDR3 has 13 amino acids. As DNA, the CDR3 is TGTGCCAGCAGTCCGGGGAACACCGGGGAGCTGTTTTTT. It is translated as CASSPGNTGELFF.

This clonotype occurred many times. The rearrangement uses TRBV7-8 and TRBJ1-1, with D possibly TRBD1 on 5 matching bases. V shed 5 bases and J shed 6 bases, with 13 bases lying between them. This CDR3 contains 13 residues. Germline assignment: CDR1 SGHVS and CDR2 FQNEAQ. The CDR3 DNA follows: TGTGCCAGCAGCCGCTTGGGGGACCCTGAAGCTTTCTTT. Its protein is CASSRLGDPEAFF.

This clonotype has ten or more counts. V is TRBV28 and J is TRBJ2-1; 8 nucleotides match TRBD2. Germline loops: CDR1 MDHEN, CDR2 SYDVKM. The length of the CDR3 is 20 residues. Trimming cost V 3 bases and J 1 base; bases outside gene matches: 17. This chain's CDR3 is CASSFVLSGRGWLSYNEQFF. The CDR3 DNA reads TGTGCCAGCAGTTTTGTCTTAAGCGGGAGAGGGTGGTTATCCTACAATGAGCAGTTCTTC.